A single T cell receptor (beta chain) is shown here with its context. Profiling relied on immunoSEQ multiplex PCR, and the TCRdb table lists in-frame clones only, not all of them. The table has hundreds of thousands of clones, approximately 89% seen once; the top ten hold roughly 2.1%. The sample belongs to a study of blood T cell repertoires in COVID-19. As for the study in general: Spain, Italy and the United States supplied samples that represented acute and convalescent COVID-19.

The TCR comes from a woman aged 60-75 years with COVID-19, enrolled during active disease. The sequenced material came from peripheral blood.

CDR3 in DNA: TGTGCCAGCAGCTCAGGACAGGGCAACTATGGCTACACCTTC. Protein sequence: CASSSGQGNYGYTF. The chain employs TRBV7-9 and TRBJ1-2, with 8 nucleotides matching TRBD1. V lost 4 bases and J lost 2; bases outside the gene matches: 3. Looked up from germline, CDR1 is SEHNR and CDR2 is FQNEAQ (reference sequence). The CDR3 sequence is 14 residues long.